The TCR beta chain described here comes from a study of T cell clonotyping in hematopoietic cell transplantation. Data came from immunoSEQ multiplex PCR; TCRdb stores just in-frame clones and leaves some out. Here the sample spans more than 55,000 clones, about 94% being singletons. A single count supports this clone. Per the germline V gene, CDR1 is MNHEY and CDR2 is SVGAGI. The CDR3 is made up of 11 amino acids. V was cut by 10 bases and J by 4 bases, with 10 bases left in between. The rearrangement uses TRBV6-5 and TRBJ1-2; D gene unclear. The sample consisted of peripheral blood mononuclear cells. This receptor was taken from a man between 50 and 59 years old in good health. Some clones in this sample may be carry-over from other donors' samples. CDR3 DNA sequence: TGTGCCAACCCCCGTCTCTATGGCTACACCTTC. Residues: CANPRLYGYTF.